This T cell receptor (beta chain) originates from a study of regulatory dendritic cells for organ transplantation. Overall study results and limits: Memory CD8+ clonal expansion seemed more limited with regulatory than mature dendritic cells.

A remark on this clone: The antigen is not known.

Clones were sequenced by immunoSEQ multiplex PCR, and TCRdb holds only the in-frame ones, with some missing. The table includes 34,000 or so clones, around 90% detected once. FACS sorted CD4+ or CD8+ T cells into CD45RA+ naive and CD45RO+ memory. The germline V gene has CDR1 SGHDN and CDR2 FVKESK. This CDR3 contains 15 residues. V dropped 2 bases and J dropped 4 bases, with 14 bases sitting between them. The chain employs TRBV14 and TRBJ2-5, with TRBD2 as a possible D gene (5 bases). This sequence originates from a human donor in good health. Sequencing used naive CD4+ T cells from blood. The sample's subset: CD45RA+ naive T cells. The CDR3 here is CASSQLWESRETQYF. For the CDR3, the DNA is TGTGCCAGCAGCCAATTGTGGGAGTCAAGAGAGACCCAGTACTTC. Supplemented by reference TRBV14 and TRBJ2-5, the full variable domain reads EAGVTQFPSHSVIEKGQTVTLRCDPISGHDNLYWYRRVMGKEIKFLLHFVKESKQDESGMPNNRFLAERTGGTYSTLKVQPAELEDSGVYFCASSQLWESRETQYFGPGTRLLVL.